This entry describes one TCR beta chain. Its antigen is unidentified. These data come from a study of glioma-infiltrating T cells after dendritic cell vaccination. Study-level findings and limits: Patients with more pretreatment TILs had longer time to progression and survival.

The time point denotes: after dendritic cell vaccination, including at tumor progression/relapse. The primer mix had 60 V beta and 13 J beta primers. Profiled with immunoSEQ multiplex PCR; TCRdb holds only in-frame clones, not every one. The profile shows around 87,000 clones, 80% to 85% of them singletons. This CDR3 comprises 14 residues. V was clipped by 3 bases and J by 0 bases; unmatched bases: 0. Germline V gene data show CDR1 as GTSNPN and CDR2 as SVGIG (reference sequence). This clonotype originated in a human donor with glioblastoma. Sequencing used blood, obtained after dendritic cell vaccination. The V gene is TRBV30, the J gene TRBJ2-2, with TRBD2 matching 8 bases. The CDR3 nucleotides read TGTGCCTGGAGCGGGGGGGCGAACACCGGGGAGCTGTTTTTT. Its protein product is CAWSGGANTGELFF.